What follows is one T cell receptor (beta chain) and its context. TCRdb's table, derived via immunoSEQ multiplex PCR, lists solely in-frame clones and lacks some. The sample has around 990,000 clones, 70% to 85% seen once. The J segment lost 0 bases and the V segment lost 8 bases, leaving 6 bases of the junction unmatched. The CDR3 has 13 residues. Germline CDR1 reads SQVTM; CDR2 reads ANQGSEA. This sample is drawn from a study of shared clonotypes between healthy human individuals. Study-wide background: The plates for each donor numbered three CD4 naive, three CD4 memory, two CD8 naive and one CD8 memory.

The receptor was isolated from a man aged 18 to 35 in good health. Some clones in this sample may be carry-over from other donors' samples. Specimen: memory CD4+ T cells from PBMCs. Sample subset: CD45RA-negative fraction. V gene TRBV29-1 combines with J gene TRBJ1-2, with 7 nucleotides matching TRBD1. The CDR3 here is CSTRQGANYGYTF. The CDR3 bases are TGCAGCACCCGACAGGGCGCTAACTATGGCTACACCTTC.